The T cell receptor (beta chain) under discussion was sequenced for a study of response to subunit inactivated influenza vaccine. Whole-study findings and limits: Few new T cells, the authors suggested, are recruited by each seasonal influenza vaccination.

With regard to this clonotype: As yet, its antigen is unknown.

One entry per CDR3 protein results from TCRdb running MiXCR on the RT-PCR reads. The data contain 450,000 to 600,000 distinct CDR3 sequences, approximately 7.7% of them singletons. Sequencing was performed on PBMCs from blood, taken around 25 months after vaccination. The clonotype originates from a man between 50 and 75 years old who received an inactivated influenza vaccine.

CDR3 protein: CASSPPTSGLSYNEQFF. The CDR3 bases are TGTGCCAGCTCACCACCGACTAGCGGGTTATCCTACAATGAGCAGTTCTTC. V and J are TRBV18 and TRBJ2-1; 10 bases line up with TRBD2. The V and J ends lost 0 bases and 1 base, in that order; junction bases with no gene match: 3. The length of the CDR3 is 17 residues. CDR1 is KGHSH and CDR2 is LQKENI in the germline V gene.